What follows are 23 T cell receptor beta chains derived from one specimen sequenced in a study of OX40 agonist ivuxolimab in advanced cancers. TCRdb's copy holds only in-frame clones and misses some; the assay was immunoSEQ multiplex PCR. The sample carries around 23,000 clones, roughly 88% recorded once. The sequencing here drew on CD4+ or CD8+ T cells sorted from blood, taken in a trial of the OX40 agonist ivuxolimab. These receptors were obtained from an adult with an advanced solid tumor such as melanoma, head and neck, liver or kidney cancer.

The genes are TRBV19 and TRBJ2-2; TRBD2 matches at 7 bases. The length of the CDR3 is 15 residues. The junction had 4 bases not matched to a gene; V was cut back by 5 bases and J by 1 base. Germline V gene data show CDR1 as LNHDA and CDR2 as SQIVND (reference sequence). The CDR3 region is CASSRLAGNTGELFF. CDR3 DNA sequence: TGTGCCAGTAGTCGACTAGCAGGGAACACCGGGGAGCTGTTTTTT. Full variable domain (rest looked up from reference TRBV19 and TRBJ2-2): DGGITQSPKYLFRKEGQNVTLSCEQNLNHDAMYWYRQDPGQGLRLIYYSQIVNDFQKGDIAEGYSVSREKKESFPLTVTSAQKNPTAFYLCASSRLAGNTGELFFGEGSRLTVL.

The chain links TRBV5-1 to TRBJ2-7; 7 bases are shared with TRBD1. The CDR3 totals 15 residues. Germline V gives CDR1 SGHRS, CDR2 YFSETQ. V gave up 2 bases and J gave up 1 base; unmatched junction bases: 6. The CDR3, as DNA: TGCGCCAGCAGCTTTCGACAGGGTGGGTCCTACGAGCAGTACTTC. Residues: CASSFRQGGSYEQYF.

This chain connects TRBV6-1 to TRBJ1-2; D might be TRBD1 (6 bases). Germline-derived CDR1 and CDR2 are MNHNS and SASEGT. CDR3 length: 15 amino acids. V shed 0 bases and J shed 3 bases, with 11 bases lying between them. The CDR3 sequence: CASSEARTVYYGYTF. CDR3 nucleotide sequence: TGTGCCAGCAGTGAAGCCCGGACAGTATACTATGGCTACACCTTC.

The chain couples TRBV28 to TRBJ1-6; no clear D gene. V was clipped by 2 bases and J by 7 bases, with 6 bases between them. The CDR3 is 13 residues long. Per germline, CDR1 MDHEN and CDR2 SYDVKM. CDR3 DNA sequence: TGTGCCAGCAGTTTAGAGGTGAATTCACCCCTCCACTTT. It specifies CASSLEVNSPLHF.

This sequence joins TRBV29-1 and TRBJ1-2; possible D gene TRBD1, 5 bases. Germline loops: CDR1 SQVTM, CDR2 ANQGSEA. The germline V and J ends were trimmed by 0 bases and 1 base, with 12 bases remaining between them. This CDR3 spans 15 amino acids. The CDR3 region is CSVEDPAGGNYGYTF. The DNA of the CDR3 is TGCAGCGTTGAAGATCCGGCGGGGGGTAACTATGGCTACACCTTC.

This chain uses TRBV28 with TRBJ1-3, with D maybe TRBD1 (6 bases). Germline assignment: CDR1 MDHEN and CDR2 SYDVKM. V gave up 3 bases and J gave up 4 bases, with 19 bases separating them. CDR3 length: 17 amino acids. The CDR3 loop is CASSFTSGARLGNTIYF. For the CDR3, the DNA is TGTGCCAGCAGTTTTACTTCAGGGGCCAGACTCGGAAACACCATATATTTT.

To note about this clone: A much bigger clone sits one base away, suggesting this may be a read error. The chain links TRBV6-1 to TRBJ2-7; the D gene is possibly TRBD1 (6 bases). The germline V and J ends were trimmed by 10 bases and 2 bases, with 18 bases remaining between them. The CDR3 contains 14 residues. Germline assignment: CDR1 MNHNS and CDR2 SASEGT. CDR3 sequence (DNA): TGTGCCATAATCCTCGGGACACAAACCTACGAGCAGTACTTC. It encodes CAIILGTQTYEQYF.

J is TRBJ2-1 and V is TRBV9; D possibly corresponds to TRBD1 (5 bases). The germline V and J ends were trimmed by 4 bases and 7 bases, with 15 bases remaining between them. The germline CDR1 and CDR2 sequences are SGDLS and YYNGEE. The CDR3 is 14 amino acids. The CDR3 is CASSRTGLLNEQFF. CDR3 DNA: TGTGCCAGCAGCCGAACAGGTCTTTTGAATGAGCAGTTCTTC.

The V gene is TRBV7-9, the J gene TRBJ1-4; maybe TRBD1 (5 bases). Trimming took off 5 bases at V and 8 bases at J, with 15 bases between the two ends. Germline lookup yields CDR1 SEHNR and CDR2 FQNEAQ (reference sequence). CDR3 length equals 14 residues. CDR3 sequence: CASSPMGTGEKLFF. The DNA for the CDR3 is TGTGCCAGCAGCCCTATGGGGACCGGAGAAAAACTGTTTTTT. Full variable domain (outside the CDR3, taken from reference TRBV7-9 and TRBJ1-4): DTGVSQNPRHKITKRGQNVTFRCDPISEHNRLYWYRQTLGQGPEFLTYFQNEAQLEKSRLLSDRFSAERPKGSFSTLEIQRTEQGDSAMYLCASSPMGTGEKLFFGSGTQLSVL.

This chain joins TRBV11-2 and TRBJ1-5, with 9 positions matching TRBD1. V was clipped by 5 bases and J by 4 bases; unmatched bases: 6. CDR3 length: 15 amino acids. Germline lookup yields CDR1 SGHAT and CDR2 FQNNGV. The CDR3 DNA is TGTGCCAGCAGCACGGGACAGGGACAAAATCAGCCCCAGCATTTT. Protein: CASSTGQGQNQPQHF.

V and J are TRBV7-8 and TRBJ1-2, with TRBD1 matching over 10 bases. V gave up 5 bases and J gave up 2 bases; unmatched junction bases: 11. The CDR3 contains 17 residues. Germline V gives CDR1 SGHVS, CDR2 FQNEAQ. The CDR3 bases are TGTGCCAGCAGCAGATGGGACAGGGGAGGGACAAACTATGGCTACACCTTC. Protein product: CASSRWDRGGTNYGYTF.

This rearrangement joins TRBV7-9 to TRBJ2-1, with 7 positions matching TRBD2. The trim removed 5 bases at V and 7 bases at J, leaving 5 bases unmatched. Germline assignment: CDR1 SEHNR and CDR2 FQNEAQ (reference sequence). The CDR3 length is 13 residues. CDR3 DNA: TGTGCCAGCAGCCGGACTAGTGCGAATGAGCAGTTCTTC. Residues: CASSRTSANEQFF.

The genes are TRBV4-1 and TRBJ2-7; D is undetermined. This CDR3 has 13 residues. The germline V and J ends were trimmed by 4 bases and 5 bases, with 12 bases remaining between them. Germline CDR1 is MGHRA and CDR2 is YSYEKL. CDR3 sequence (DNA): TGCGCCAGCAGCCCCGGCCAAGTCAACGAGCAGTACTTC. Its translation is CASSPGQVNEQYF.

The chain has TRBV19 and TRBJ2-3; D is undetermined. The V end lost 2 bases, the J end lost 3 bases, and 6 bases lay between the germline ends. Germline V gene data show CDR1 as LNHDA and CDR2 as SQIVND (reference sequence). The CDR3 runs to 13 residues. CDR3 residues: CASSIMATDTQYF. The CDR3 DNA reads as TGTGCCAGTAGTATAATGGCGACAGATACGCAGTATTTT.

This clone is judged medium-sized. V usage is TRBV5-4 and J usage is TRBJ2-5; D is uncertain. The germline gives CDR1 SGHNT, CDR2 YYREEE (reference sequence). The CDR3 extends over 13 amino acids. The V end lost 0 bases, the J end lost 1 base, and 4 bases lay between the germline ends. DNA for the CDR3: TGTGCCAGCAGCTTGGCCGTCCAAGAGACCCAGTACTTC. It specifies CASSLAVQETQYF. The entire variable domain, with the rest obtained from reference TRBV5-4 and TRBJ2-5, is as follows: ETGVTQSPTHLIKTRGQQVTLRCSSQSGHNTVSWYQQALGQGPQFIFQYYREEENGRGNFPPRFSGLQFPNYSSELNVNALELDDSALYLCASSLAVQETQYFGPGTRLLVL.

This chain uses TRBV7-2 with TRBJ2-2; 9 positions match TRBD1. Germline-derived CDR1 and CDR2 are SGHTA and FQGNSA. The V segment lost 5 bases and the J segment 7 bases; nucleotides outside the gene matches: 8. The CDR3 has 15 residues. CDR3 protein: CASSLAGTGFGELFF. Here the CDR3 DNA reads TGTGCCAGCAGCCTCGCCGGGACAGGGTTCGGGGAGCTGTTTTTT. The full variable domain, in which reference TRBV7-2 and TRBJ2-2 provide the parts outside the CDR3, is GAGVSQSPSNKVTEKGKDVELRCDPISGHTALYWYRQSLGQGLEFLIYFQGNSAPDKSGLPSDRFSAERTGGSVSTLTIQRTQQEDSAVYLCASSLAGTGFGELFFGEGSRLTVL.

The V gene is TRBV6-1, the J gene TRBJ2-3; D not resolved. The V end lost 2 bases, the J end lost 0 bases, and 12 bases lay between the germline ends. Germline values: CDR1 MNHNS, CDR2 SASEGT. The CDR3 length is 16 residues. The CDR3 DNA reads TGTGCCAGCAGTGAAAGTGTCTCGGCTAGCACAGATACGCAGTATTTT. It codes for CASSESVSASTDTQYF.

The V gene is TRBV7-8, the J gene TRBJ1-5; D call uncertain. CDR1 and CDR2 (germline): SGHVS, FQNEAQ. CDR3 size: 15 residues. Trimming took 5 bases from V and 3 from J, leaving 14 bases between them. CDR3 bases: TGTGCCAGCAGCAAAGAAAGTTGGGTCAATCAGCCCCAGCATTTT. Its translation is CASSKESWVNQPQHF.

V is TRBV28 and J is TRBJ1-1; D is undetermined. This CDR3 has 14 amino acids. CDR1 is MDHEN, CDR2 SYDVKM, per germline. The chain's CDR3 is CAIKWSRTNTEAFF. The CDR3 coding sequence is TGTGCTATCAAATGGAGCAGGACGAACACTGAAGCTTTCTTT.

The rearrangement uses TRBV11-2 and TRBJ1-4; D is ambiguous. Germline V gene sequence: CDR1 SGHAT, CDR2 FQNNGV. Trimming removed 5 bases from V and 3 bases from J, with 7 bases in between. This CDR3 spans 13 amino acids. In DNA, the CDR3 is TGTGCCAGCAGCCGCGGCCCTAATGAAAAACTGTTTTTT. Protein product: CASSRGPNEKLFF. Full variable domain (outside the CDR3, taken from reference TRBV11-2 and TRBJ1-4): EAGVAQSPRYKIIEKRQSVAFWCNPISGHATLYWYQQILGQGPKLLIQFQNNGVVDDSQLPKDRFSAERLKGVDSTLKIQPAKLEDSAVYLCASSRGPNEKLFFGSGTQLSVL.

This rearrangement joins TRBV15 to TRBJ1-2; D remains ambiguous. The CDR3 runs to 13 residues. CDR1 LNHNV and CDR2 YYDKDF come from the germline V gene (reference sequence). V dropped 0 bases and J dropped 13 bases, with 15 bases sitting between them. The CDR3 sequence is CATSRDLEGYCTF. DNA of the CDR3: TGTGCCACCAGCAGAGATCTCGAAGGTTACTGCACCTTC. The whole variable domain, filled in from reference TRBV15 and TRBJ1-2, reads DAMVIQNPRYQVTQFGKPVTLSCSQTLNHNVMYWYQQKSSQAPKLLFHYYDKDFNNEADTPDNFQSRRPNTSFCFLDIRSPGLGDTAMYLCATSRDLEGYCTFGSGTRLTVV.

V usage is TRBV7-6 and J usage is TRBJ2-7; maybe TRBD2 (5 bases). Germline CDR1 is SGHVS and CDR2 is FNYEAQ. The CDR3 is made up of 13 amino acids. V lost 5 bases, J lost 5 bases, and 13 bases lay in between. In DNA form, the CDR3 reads TGTGCCAGCAGCCAGACGTCGGGGAACGAGCAGTACTTC. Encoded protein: CASSQTSGNEQYF.

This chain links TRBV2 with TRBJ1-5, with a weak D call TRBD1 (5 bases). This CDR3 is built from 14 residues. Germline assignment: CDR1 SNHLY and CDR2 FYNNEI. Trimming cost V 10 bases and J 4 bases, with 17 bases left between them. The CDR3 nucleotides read TGTGCCACCGCTTCCTGGGGCAAAAATCAGCCCCAGCATTTT. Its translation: CATASWGKNQPQHF.